The 28 T cell receptor beta chains given below trace back to one sample, sequenced in a study of CD8 T cells in Susac syndrome. The RNA input was roughly 0.45 to 1 ug, and it was reverse transcribed with random hexamers. One entry per CDR3 protein, called by TCRdb with MiXCR from the immunoSEQ multiplex PCR reads. The data show roughly 180,000 distinct CDR3 sequences, approximately 93% seen once. The sequencing input was CD4+ T cells from PBMCs. The receptor set was obtained from a human donor with multiple sclerosis.

This chain connects TRBV18 to TRBJ2-2, with D hard to call. V gave up 0 bases and J gave up 5 bases, with 4 bases separating them. CDR3 size: 13 residues. The germline V gene has CDR1 KGHSH and CDR2 LQKENI. CDR3 amino acids: CASSPPTTGELFF. CDR3 coding DNA: TGTGCCAGCTCACCACCGACAACCGGGGAGCTGTTTTTT.

The V call is TRBV20-1, the J call TRBJ2-7; 14 nucleotides align to TRBD2. This CDR3 contains 14 residues. The V gene end was trimmed by 1 base and the J gene end by 9 bases; junction bases not matched to a gene: 5. Germline V lookup: CDR1 DFQATT, CDR2 SNEGSKA (reference sequence). The CDR3 sequence: CSARAGTSGSWQYF. The CDR3 DNA reads as TGCAGTGCTAGAGCCGGGACTAGCGGGAGTTGGCAGTACTTC.

The chain uses TRBV7-2 and TRBJ2-7; a weak D match, TRBD2 (8 bases). The germline V gene encodes CDR1 SGHTA and CDR2 FQGNSA. V lost 5 bases and J 2 bases, leaving 16 bases between the germline ends. The CDR3 has 15 amino acids. The chain's CDR3 is CASSQGGLGPYEQYF. The CDR3 DNA follows: TGTGCCAGCAGCCAGGGGGGACTAGGACCCTACGAGCAGTACTTC.

The V gene is TRBV19, the J gene TRBJ1-1; the match to TRBD1 covers 11 bases. From germline, CDR1 is LNHDA and CDR2 SQIVND (reference sequence). The CDR3 contains 13 residues. V lost 8 bases and J lost 4; bases outside the gene matches: 3. DNA for the CDR3: TGTGCCAGTGCCGGGACAGGGGGCACTGAAGCTTTCTTT. This codes for CASAGTGGTEAFF. The variable domain in full, completed from reference TRBV19 and TRBJ1-1, reads DGGITQSPKYLFRKEGQNVTLSCEQNLNHDAMYWYRQDPGQGLRLIYYSQIVNDFQKGDIAEGYSVSREKKESFPLTVTSAQKNPTAFYLCASAGTGGTEAFFGQGTRLTVV.

The V and J genes are TRBV5-1 and TRBJ2-2, with 11 bases fitting TRBD1. This CDR3 has 15 amino acids. Trimming removed 4 bases from V and 6 bases from J; junction bases left unmatched: 5. CDR1 and CDR2 from the germline V gene are SGHRS and YFSETQ. Here the CDR3 DNA reads TGCGCCAGCAGCCGGGGACAGGGGGTCGCCGGGGAGCTGTTTTTT. Protein product: CASSRGQGVAGELFF.

The rearrangement links TRBV21-1 to TRBJ1-1; TRBD1 is the table's D call and was not checked against the DNA. TRBV21-1 has pseudogene status. CDR3 length: 15 amino acids. CDR3: CASIVSTGMNTEAFF. DNA for the CDR3: TGTGCCAGCATTGTTTCGACAGGAATGAACACTGAAGCTTTCTTT.

As DNA, the CDR3 is TGTGCCAGCAGCGCGTGGGACAGGGGGAGCACTGAAGCTTTCTTT. This gives the protein CASSAWDRGSTEAFF. The J gene is TRBJ1-1, the V gene TRBV3-1; 11 bases are shared with TRBD1. Germline loops: CDR1 LGHDT, CDR2 YNNKEL (reference sequence). Unmatched junction bases numbered 6, after V lost 5 bases and J lost 4 bases. The CDR3 has 15 residues.

J is TRBJ2-3 and V is TRBV6-2 or TRBV6-3; D unresolved. The germline CDR1 and CDR2 sequences are MNHEY and SVGEGT. Trimming took 6 bases from V and 2 from J, leaving 9 bases between them. CDR3 size: 13 residues. The CDR3 sequence is CASRRTSTDTQYF. The CDR3 DNA reads TGTGCCAGCAGACGAACCTCCACAGATACGCAGTATTTT.

CDR3 residues: CASSQSATNEKLFF. The CDR3, as DNA: TGTGCCAGCAGCCAAAGTGCAACTAATGAAAAACTGTTTTTT. This chain joins TRBV4-2 and TRBJ1-4; D uncertain. V lost 2 bases, J lost 0 bases, and 4 bases lay in between. This CDR3 is 14 amino acids long. In germline, CDR1 is LGHNA, CDR2 YNFKEQ.

The CDR3 loop is CASSFGYQETQYF. For the CDR3, the DNA is TGTGCCAGCAGCTTTGGCTACCAAGAGACCCAGTACTTC. V and J are TRBV11-2 and TRBJ2-5; D not resolved. Trimming cost V 3 bases and J 0 bases, with 5 bases left between them. The germline V gene encodes CDR1 SGHAT and CDR2 FQNNGV. The CDR3 is 13 amino acids.

The chain couples TRBV9 to TRBJ1-4; no clear D. Trimming removed 0 bases at V and 0 bases at J, with 6 bases between. Per germline, CDR1 SGDLS and CDR2 YYNGEE. The CDR3 totals 15 residues. Here the CDR3 reads CASSVVGSTNEKLFF. The CDR3 DNA is TGTGCCAGCAGCGTAGTGGGGTCAACTAATGAAAAACTGTTTTTT.

CDR3 protein: CASTEGTARGQPQHF. In nucleotides, the CDR3 is TGTGCCAGCACCGAGGGGACTGCGCGGGGTCAGCCCCAGCATTTT. The chain uses TRBV2 and TRBJ1-5, with D perhaps matching TRBD1 (5 bases). The CDR3 sequence is 15 residues long. V was cut by 7 bases and J by 6 bases, with 19 bases left in between. Germline loops: CDR1 SNHLY, CDR2 FYNNEI.

A single count supports this clonotype. The chain has TRBV27 and TRBJ1-6; D ambiguous. The V and J ends lost 7 bases and 0 bases respectively, with 13 bases between them. CDR3 size: 16 residues. The germline V gene encodes CDR1 MNHEY and CDR2 SMNVEV (reference sequence). CDR3 loop: CASMGYDSSYNSPLHF. The CDR3 DNA reads TGTGCCAGCATGGGGTATGATAGCTCCTATAATTCACCCCTCCACTTT.

This clonotype has a single count. This sequence joins TRBV7-9 and TRBJ2-1; no firm D call. The germline V and J ends were trimmed by 1 base and 10 bases, with 8 bases remaining between them. The CDR3 spans 12 residues. Germline V gene lookup returns CDR1 SEHNR and CDR2 FQNEAQ (reference sequence). The CDR3 is CASSLVGGEQFF. In DNA, the CDR3 is TGTGCCAGCAGCTTAGTGGGTGGCGAGCAGTTCTTC. Full variable domain (outside the CDR3, taken from reference TRBV7-9 and TRBJ2-1): DTGVSQNPRHKITKRGQNVTFRCDPISEHNRLYWYRQTLGQGPEFLTYFQNEAQLEKSRLLSDRFSAERPKGSFSTLEIQRTEQGDSAMYLCASSLVGGEQFFGPGTRLTVL.

The J gene is TRBJ2-5, the V gene TRBV6-1; 7 bases agree with TRBD1. The CDR3 extends over 13 amino acids. CDR1 and CDR2 (germline): MNHNS, SASEGT. The J segment lost 5 bases and the V segment lost 6 bases, leaving 6 bases of the junction unmatched. The CDR3 sequence is CASRTTGEETQYF. CDR3 nucleotide sequence: TGTGCCAGCAGAACCACAGGGGAGGAGACCCAGTACTTC.

V and J are TRBV20-1 and TRBJ2-7; 8 positions agree with TRBD1. The V gene's germline CDR1 is DFQATT and CDR2 SNEGSKA (reference sequence). The CDR3 totals 15 residues. Unmatched junction bases numbered 7, after V lost 0 bases and J lost 3 bases. The CDR3: CSARELRTGFYEQYF. The CDR3 nucleotides read TGCAGTGCTAGAGAACTGCGGACAGGGTTCTACGAGCAGTACTTC.

The gene calls are TRBV15 and TRBJ2-2; D call uncertain. Deletions cut 0 bases from V and 3 bases from J, with 5 bases between. The CDR3 runs 14 residues. Germline CDR1 and CDR2: LNHNV and YYDKDF (reference sequence). CDR3 sequence: CATSREGYTGELFF. The CDR3 DNA is TGTGCCACCAGCAGAGAAGGGTACACCGGGGAGCTGTTTTTT.

V and J are TRBV9 and TRBJ2-1, with unresolved D. V was clipped by 3 bases and J by 7 bases, with 8 bases between them. The CDR3 has 12 amino acids. CDR1 SGDLS and CDR2 YYNGEE come from the germline V gene. In DNA, the CDR3 is TGTGCCAGCAGCGCCCTGGGAAATGAGCAGTTCTTC. Protein sequence: CASSALGNEQFF. Filled out from reference TRBV9 and TRBJ2-1, the complete variable domain reads DSGVTQTPKHLITATGQRVTLRCSPRSGDLSVYWYQQSLDQGLQFLIQYYNGEERAKGNILERFSAQQFPDLHSELNLSSLELGDSALYFCASSALGNEQFFGPGTRLTVL.

This sequence joins TRBV6-5 and TRBJ2-2, with D hard to call. The CDR3 has 16 amino acids. Per germline, CDR1 MNHEY and CDR2 SVGAGI. V was pared by 0 bases and J by 4 bases, with 12 bases between. CDR3 region: CASSYSRLATTGELFF. CDR3 DNA sequence: TGTGCCAGCAGTTACTCGAGACTGGCCACCACCGGGGAGCTGTTTTTT.

The J gene is TRBJ2-7, the V gene TRBV6-5; 12 nucleotides agree with TRBD2. The junction had 1 base not matched to a gene; V was cut back by 4 bases and J by 0 bases. The germline gives CDR1 MNHEY, CDR2 SVGAGI. This CDR3 has 15 residues. Here the CDR3 DNA reads TGTGCCAGCAGTTCGACTAGCGGGAGCTCCTACGAGCAGTACTTC. It yields the protein CASSSTSGSSYEQYF.

This sequence joins TRBV3-1 and TRBJ2-1; D gene ambiguous. Germline V lookup: CDR1 LGHDT, CDR2 YNNKEL (reference sequence). CDR3 size: 11 residues. V lost 2 bases, J lost 10 bases, and 6 bases lay in between. CDR3: CASSQSEEQFF. CDR3 coding DNA: TGTGCCAGCAGCCAAAGCGAGGAGCAGTTCTTC.

The chain has TRBV29-1 and TRBJ1-4; 7 positions match TRBD1. The germline V gene encodes CDR1 SQVTM and CDR2 ANQGSEA. The CDR3 covers 12 residues. V trimming: 4 bases; J trimming: 7 bases; junction bases outside the gene matches: 3. The CDR3: CSVAEGAEKLFF. The DNA of the CDR3 is TGCAGCGTTGCCGAGGGGGCTGAAAAACTGTTTTTT.

DNA for the CDR3: TGCAGTGCTAGAGGGTGGACCGGTGGGAGGACTGAAGCTTTCTTT. Its protein is CSARGWTGGRTEAFF. V and J are TRBV20-1 and TRBJ1-1; D uncertain. The CDR3 runs 15 residues. From germline, CDR1 is DFQATT and CDR2 SNEGSKA (reference sequence). V lost 1 base and J 5 bases, leaving 17 bases between the germline ends.

The chain couples TRBV2 to TRBJ1-5, with D unresolved. The CDR3 sequence is 14 residues long. Germline values: CDR1 SNHLY, CDR2 FYNNEI. Between the trimmed V and J ends, which lost 1 base and 4 bases, there was a span of 8 bases. CDR3 sequence: CASSEEVGNQPQHF. In DNA form, the CDR3 reads TGTGCCAGCAGTGAAGAAGTAGGGAATCAGCCCCAGCATTTT.

Concerning this clonotype itself: A junction boundary mismatches the germline segment, possibly from a read error. In nucleotides, the CDR3 is TGTGCCAGCAGTGCTGACAGGGGCGCTGGAGTCTTT. This codes for CASSADRGAGVF. The rearrangement joins TRBV12-3 or TRBV12-4 to TRBJ1-1; 8 bases map to TRBD1. This CDR3 region has 12 residues.

The CDR3 region is CASSFASYSYEQYF. CDR3 coding DNA: TGCGCCAGCAGCTTCGCCAGTTACTCCTACGAGCAGTACTTC. The chain carries TRBV5-1 and TRBJ2-7; D call uncertain. Germline V lookup: CDR1 SGHRS, CDR2 YFSETQ. With 2 bases removed from V and 0 bases from J, the gap between germline ends came to 9 bases. The CDR3 is 14 residues long.

The chain employs TRBV5-1 and TRBJ2-5; the match to TRBD2 covers 12 bases. CDR1 is SGHRS, CDR2 YFSETQ, per germline. The CDR3 is made up of 17 amino acids. Trimming removed 2 bases from V and 5 bases from J; junction bases left unmatched: 10. CDR3 DNA: TGCGCCAGCAGCTTCACGCAGACTAGCGGGAGAGGGGAGACCCAGTACTTC. Translating gives CASSFTQTSGRGETQYF.

This clonotype was counted a single time. The chain links TRBV5-1 to TRBJ2-5; the match to TRBD1 covers 7 bases. V lost 4 bases, J lost 2 bases, and 5 bases stayed unmatched. Germline V gene data show CDR1 as SGHRS and CDR2 as YFSETQ. This CDR3 contains 14 residues. CDR3 protein: CASSGGQAQETQYF. CDR3 DNA: TGCGCCAGCAGCGGTGGACAGGCGCAAGAGACCCAGTACTTC. The full variable domain, in which reference TRBV5-1 and TRBJ2-5 provide the parts outside the CDR3, is KAGVTQTPRYLIKTRGQQVTLSCSPISGHRSVSWYQQTPGQGLQFLFEYFSETQRNKGNFPGRFSGRQFSNSRSEMNVSTLELGDSALYLCASSGGQAQETQYFGPGTRLLVL.